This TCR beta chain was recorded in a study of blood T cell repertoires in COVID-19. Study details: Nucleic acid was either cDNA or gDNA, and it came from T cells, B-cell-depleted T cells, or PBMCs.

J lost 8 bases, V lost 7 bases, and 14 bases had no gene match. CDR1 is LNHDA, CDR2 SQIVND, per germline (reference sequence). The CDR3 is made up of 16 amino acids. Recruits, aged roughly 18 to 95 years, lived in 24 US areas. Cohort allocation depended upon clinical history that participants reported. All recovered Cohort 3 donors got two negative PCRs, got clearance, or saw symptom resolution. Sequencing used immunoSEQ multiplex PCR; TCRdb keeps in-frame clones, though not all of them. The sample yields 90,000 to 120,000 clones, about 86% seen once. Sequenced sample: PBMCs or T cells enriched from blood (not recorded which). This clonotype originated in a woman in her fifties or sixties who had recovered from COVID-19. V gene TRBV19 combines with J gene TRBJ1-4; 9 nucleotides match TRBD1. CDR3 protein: CASTLTLGQGYEKLFF. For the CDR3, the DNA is TGTGCCAGTACCCTCACACTTGGACAGGGGTACGAAAAACTGTTTTTT.